The clone carrying this TCR beta chain was counted between two and nine times. What it binds is not known. With V trimmed by 5 bases and J by 4 bases, 9 bases remained unmatched. This CDR3 has 15 residues. Looked up from germline, CDR1 is SGHTA and CDR2 is FQGTGA. TCRdb redid the calling of the 5' RACE reads with MiXCR, one entry per CDR3 protein. Found here are 100,000 to 150,000 distinct CDR3 sequences, roughly 6% of them singletons; the top ten hold roughly 2.2%. The source of the sample is a study of T-cell memory formation after mild COVID-19. General observations from the study: That cross-reactive memory joined was suggested by some responding clones appearing in pre-infection memory. Confirmation was lacking for SARS-CoV-2 specificity of second-wave clones that peaked on day 37. Later expanders leaned CD4+, whereas clones that contracted between day 15 and 85 were balanced CD4/CD8. CD4+ contracting clones were mainly CM and EM; CD8+ ones, EMRA.

This sequence was found in an adult woman who had mild COVID-19 (a few samples of this study predate the infection). Cell type and time point are not known. V gene TRBV7-3 combines with J gene TRBJ1-2, with 8 bases lining up with TRBD1. The sample consisted of PBMCs or a T cell subset sorted from them (not recorded which). The CDR3 bases are TGTGCCAGCAGCCCTGGACAGGGAGACCTCTATGGCTACACCTTC. Its protein is CASSPGQGDLYGYTF. The whole variable domain, remainder taken from reference TRBV7-3 and TRBJ1-2, is GAGVSQTPSNKVTEKGKYVELRCDPISGHTALYWYRQSLGQGPEFLIYFQGTGAADDSGLPNDRFFAVRPEGSVSTLKIQRTERGDSAVYLCASSPGQGDLYGYTFGSGTRLTVV.